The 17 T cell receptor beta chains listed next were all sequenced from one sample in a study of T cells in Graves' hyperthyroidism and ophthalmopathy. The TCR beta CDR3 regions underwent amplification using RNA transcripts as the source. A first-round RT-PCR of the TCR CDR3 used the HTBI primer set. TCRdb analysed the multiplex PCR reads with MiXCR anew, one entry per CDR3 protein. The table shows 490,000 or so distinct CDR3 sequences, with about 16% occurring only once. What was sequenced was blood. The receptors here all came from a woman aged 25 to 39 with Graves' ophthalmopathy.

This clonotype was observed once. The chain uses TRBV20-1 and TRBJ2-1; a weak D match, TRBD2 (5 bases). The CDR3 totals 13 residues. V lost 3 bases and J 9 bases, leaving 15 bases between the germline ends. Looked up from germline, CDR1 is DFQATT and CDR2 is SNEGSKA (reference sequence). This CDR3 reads CSARAEGTGEQFF. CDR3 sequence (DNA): TGCAGTGCTAGGGCCGAGGGAACGGGTGAGCAGTTCTTC.

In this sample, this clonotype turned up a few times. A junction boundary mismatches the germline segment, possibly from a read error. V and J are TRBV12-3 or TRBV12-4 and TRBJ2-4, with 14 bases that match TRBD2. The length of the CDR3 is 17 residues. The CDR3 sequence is CAGSLAGLAGVKNIQYF. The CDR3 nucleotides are TGTGCCGGCAGTTTAGCGGGACTAGCGGGAGTAAAAAACATTCAGTACTTC.

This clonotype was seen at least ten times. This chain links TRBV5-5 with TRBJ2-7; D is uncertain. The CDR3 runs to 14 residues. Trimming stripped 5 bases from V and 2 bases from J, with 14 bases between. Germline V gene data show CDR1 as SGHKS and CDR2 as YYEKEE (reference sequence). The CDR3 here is CASSLGWGTYEQYF. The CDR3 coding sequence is TGTGCCAGCAGTCTGGGTTGGGGAACCTACGAGCAGTACTTC.

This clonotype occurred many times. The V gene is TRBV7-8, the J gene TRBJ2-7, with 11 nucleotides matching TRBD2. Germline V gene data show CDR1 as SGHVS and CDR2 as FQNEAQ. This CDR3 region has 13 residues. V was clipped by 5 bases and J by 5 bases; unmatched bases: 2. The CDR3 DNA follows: TGTGCCAGCAGCCGGGGACTAGCGGACGAGCAGTACTTC. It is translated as CASSRGLADEQYF.

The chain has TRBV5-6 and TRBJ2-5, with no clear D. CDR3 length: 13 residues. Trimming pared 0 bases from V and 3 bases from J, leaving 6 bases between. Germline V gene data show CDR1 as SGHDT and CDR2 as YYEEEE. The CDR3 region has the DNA TGTGCCAGCAGCTTGGATGAAGAAGAGACCCAGTACTTC. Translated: CASSLDEEETQYF.

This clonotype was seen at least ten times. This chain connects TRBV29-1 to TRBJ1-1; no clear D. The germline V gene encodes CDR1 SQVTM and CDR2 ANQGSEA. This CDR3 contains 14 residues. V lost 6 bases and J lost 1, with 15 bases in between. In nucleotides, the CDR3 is TGCAGCGTAAATAGAAAGGAGGGGAACACTGAAGCTTTCTTT. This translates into CSVNRKEGNTEAFF.

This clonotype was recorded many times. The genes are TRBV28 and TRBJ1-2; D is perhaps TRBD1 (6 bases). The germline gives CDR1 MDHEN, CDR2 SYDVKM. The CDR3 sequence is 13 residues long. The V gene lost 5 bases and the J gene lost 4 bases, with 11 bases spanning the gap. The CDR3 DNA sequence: TGTGCCAGCAGTACGGACAGCCTCTATGGCTACACCTTC. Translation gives CASSTDSLYGYTF.

CDR3 in DNA: TGTGCCAGCAGCTCCCCGAGATTGGCACCAGATGAAGCTTTCTTT. Protein product: CASSSPRLAPDEAFF. V gene TRBV7-2 combines with J gene TRBJ1-1; the D is unclear. Trimming removed 4 bases from V and 7 bases from J, with 19 bases in between. Germline CDR1 is SGHTA and CDR2 is FQGNSA. CDR3 length: 15 residues. Variable domain in full (rest from reference TRBV7-2 and TRBJ1-1): GAGVSQSPSNKVTEKGKDVELRCDPISGHTALYWYRQSLGQGLEFLIYFQGNSAPDKSGLPSDRFSAERTGGSVSTLTIQRTQQEDSAVYLCASSSPRLAPDEAFFGQGTRLTVV.

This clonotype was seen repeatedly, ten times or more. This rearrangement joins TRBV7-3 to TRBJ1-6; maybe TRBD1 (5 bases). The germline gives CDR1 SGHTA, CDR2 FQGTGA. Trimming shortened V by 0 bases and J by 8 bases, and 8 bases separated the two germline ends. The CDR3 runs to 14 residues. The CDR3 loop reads CASSLTGVDSPLHF. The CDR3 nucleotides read TGTGCCAGCAGCTTAACAGGGGTTGATTCACCCCTCCACTTT.

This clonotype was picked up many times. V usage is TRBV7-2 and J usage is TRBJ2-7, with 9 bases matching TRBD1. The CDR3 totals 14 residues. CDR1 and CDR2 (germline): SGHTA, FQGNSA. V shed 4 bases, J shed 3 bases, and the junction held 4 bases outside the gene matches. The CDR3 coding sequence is TGTGCCAGCAGCTCACGGGACAGGGTCTACGAGCAGTACTTC. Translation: CASSSRDRVYEQYF.

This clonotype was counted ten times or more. As DNA, the CDR3 is TGCGCCAGCAGTGCCCTAGCGGGAAGTACCGATACGCAGTATTTT. Residues: CASSALAGSTDTQYF. The J gene is TRBJ2-3, the V gene TRBV10-2; TRBD2 matches at 9 bases. Germline V gene lookup returns CDR1 WSHSY and CDR2 SAAADI. The trim removed 4 bases at V and 6 bases at J, leaving 8 bases unmatched. The CDR3 length is 15 residues.

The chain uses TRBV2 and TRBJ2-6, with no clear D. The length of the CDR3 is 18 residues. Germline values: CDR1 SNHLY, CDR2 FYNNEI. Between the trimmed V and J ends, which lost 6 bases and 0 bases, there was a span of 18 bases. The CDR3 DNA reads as TGTGCCAGCAGGGAGAACTTTATACAGAGCTCTGGGGCCAACGTCCTGACTTTC. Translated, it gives CASRENFIQSSGANVLTF.

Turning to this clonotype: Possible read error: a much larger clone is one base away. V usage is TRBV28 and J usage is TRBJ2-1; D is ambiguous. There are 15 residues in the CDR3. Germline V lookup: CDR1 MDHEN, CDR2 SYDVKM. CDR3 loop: CASRHPGGVYNEQLF. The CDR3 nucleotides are TGTGCCAGCAGACATCCGGGTGGAGTGTACAATGAGCAGCTCTTC.

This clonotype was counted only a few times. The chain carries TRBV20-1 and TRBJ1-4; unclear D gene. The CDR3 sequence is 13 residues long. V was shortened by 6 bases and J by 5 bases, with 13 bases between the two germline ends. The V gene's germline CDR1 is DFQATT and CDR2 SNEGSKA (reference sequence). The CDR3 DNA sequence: TGCAGTGCGGAACAGAAGTCAAATGAAAAACTGTTTTTT. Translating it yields CSAEQKSNEKLFF.

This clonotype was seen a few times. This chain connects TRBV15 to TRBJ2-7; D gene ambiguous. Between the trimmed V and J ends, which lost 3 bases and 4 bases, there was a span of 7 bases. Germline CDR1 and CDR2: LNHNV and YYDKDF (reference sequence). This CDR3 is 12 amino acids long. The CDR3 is CATSSRPYEQYF. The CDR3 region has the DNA TGTGCCACCAGCAGCCGCCCTTACGAGCAGTACTTC.

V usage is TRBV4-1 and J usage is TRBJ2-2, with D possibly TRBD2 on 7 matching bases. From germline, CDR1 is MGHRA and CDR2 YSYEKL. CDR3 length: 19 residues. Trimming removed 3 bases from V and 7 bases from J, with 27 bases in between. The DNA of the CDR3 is TGCGCCAGCAGCCACCCTGAGGGGGGAGGGGTTCGAGTCTACGGGGAGCTGTTTTTT. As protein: CASSHPEGGGVRVYGELFF.

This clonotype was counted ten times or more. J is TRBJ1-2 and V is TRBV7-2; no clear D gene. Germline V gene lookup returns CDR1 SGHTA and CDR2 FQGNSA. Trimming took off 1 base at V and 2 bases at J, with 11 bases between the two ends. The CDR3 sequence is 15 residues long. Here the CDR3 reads CASSLVAARNYGYTF. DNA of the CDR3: TGTGCCAGCAGCTTAGTGGCAGCACGAAACTATGGCTACACCTTC.